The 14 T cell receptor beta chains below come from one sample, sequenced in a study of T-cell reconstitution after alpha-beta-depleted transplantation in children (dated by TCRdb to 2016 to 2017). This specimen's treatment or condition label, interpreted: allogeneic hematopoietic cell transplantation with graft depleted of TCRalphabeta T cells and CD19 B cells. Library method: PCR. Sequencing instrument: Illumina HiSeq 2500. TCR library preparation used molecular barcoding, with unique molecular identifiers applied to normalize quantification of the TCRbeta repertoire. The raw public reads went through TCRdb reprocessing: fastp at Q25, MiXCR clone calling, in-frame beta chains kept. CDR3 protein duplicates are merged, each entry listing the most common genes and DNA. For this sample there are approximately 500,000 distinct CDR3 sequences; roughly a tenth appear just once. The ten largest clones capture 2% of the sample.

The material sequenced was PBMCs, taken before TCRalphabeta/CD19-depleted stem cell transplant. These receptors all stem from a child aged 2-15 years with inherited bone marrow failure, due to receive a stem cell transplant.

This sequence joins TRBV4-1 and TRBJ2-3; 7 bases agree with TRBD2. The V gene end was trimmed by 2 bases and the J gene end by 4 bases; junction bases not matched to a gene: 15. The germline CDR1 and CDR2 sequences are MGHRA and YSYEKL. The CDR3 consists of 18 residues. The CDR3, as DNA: TGCGCCAGCAGCCAAAGAGGTGCAAGGCGGGAGAGTTCAGATACGCAGTATTTT. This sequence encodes CASSQRGARRESSDTQYF.

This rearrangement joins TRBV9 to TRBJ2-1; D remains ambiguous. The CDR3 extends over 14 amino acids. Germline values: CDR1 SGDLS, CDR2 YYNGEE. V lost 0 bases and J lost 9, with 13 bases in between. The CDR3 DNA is TGTGCCAGCAGCGTAGACGATAACTGGGGTGAGCAGTTCTTC. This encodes CASSVDDNWGEQFF.

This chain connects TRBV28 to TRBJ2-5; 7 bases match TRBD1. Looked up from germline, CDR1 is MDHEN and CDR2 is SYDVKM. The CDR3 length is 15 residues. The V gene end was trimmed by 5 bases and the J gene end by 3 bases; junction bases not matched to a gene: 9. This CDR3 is CASSRIQGREETQYF. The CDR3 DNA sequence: TGTGCCAGCAGTCGGATACAGGGGCGCGAAGAGACCCAGTACTTC. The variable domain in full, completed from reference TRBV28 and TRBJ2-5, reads DVKVTQSSRYLVKRTGEKVFLECVQDMDHENMFWYRQDPGLGLRLIYFSYDVKMKEKGDIPEGYSVSREKKERFSLILESASTNQTSMYLCASSRIQGREETQYFGPGTRLLVL.

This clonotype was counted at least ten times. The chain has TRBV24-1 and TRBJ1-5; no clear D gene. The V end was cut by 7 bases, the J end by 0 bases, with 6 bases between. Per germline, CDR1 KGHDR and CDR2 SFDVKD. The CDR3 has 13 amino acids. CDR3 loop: CATRAFSNQPQHF. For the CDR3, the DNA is TGTGCCACCAGGGCCTTTAGCAATCAGCCCCAGCATTTT.

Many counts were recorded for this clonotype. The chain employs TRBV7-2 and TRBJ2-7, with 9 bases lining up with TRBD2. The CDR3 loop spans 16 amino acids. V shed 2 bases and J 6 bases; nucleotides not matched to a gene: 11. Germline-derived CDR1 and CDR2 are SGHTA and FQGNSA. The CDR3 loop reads CASSLNPRGRASEQYF. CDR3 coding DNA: TGTGCCAGCAGCTTAAATCCTCGCGGGAGGGCAAGCGAGCAGTACTTC.

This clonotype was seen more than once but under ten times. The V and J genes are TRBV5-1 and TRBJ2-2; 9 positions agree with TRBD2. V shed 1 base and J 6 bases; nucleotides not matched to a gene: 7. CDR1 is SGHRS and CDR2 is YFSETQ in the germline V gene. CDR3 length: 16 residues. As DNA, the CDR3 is TGCGCCAGCAGCTTGCCGGCGGGAGGGCCGCCCGGGGAGCTGTTTTTT. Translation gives CASSLPAGGPPGELFF.

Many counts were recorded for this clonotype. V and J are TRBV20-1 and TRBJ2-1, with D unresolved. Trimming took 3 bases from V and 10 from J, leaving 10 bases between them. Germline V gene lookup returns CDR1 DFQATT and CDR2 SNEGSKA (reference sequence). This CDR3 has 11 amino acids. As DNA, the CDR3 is TGCAGTGCTAGGGGTGATCGGGAGCAGTTCTTC. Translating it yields CSARGDREQFF.

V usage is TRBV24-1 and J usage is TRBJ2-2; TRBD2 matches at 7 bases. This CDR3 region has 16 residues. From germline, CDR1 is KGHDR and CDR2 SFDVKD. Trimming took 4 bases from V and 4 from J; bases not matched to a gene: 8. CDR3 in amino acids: CATSELRVAGTGELFF. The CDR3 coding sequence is TGTGCCACCAGTGAATTGAGGGTAGCGGGCACCGGGGAGCTGTTTTTT.

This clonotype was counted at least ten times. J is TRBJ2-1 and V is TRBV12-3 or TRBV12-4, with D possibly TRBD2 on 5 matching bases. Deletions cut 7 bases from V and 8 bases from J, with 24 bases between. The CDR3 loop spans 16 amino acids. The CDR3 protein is CASTPSGGLVVDEQFF. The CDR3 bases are TGTGCCAGCACACCCTCGGGCGGGTTGGTTGTCGATGAGCAGTTCTTC.

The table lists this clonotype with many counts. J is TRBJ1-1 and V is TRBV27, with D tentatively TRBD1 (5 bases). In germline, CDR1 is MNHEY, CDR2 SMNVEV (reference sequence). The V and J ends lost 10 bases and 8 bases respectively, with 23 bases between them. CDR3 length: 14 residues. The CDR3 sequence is CATTSLGRLEEAFF. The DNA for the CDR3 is TGTGCCACCACATCCTTGGGGCGGCTGGAAGAAGCTTTCTTT.

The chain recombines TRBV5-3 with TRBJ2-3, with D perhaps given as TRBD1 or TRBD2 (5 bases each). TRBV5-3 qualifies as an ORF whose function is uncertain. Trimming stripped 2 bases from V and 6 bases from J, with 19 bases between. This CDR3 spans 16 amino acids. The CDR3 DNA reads TGTGCCAGAAGCTTTGGAACGGGGCGGCCCAGGGATACGCAGTATTTT. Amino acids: CARSFGTGRPRDTQYF.

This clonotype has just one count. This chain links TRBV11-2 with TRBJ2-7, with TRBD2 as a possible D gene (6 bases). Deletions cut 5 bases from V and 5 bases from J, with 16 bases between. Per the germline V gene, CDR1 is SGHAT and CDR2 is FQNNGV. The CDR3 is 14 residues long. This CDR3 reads CASSGWLARDEQYF. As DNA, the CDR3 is TGTGCCAGCAGCGGGTGGCTAGCGAGGGACGAGCAGTACTTC.

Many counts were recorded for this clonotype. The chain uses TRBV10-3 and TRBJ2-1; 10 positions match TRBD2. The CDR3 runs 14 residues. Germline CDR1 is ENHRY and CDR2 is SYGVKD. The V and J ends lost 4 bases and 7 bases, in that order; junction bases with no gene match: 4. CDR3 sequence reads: CAISAAGGTNEQFF. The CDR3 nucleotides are TGTGCCATCAGTGCAGCGGGAGGGACAAATGAGCAGTTCTTC.

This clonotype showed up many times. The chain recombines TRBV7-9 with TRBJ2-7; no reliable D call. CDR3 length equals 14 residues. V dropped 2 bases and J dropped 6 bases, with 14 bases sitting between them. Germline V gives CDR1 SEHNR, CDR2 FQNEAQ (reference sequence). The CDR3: CASSLLSSPGEQYF. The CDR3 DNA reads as TGTGCCAGCAGCTTATTGTCATCCCCGGGCGAGCAGTACTTC.